This T cell receptor (beta chain) was sequenced for a study of Tregs in tolerant kidney transplant recipients (dated by TCRdb to about 2019). The study in broad terms: The transplants used related donors with nonmyeloablative bone marrow transplantation, and mixed chimerism in the human trials was transient. Before combined kidney and bone marrow transplantation, this study identified donor-specific regulatory T cells using TCRbeta sequencing and then followed those same cells after transplant.

For TCRbeta CDR3 sequencing, genomic DNA from the sorted cells was extracted using the QIAGEN DNeasy Blood and Tissue Kit. Through immunoSEQ, high-throughput TCRbeta CDR3 sequencing was done commercially, including PCR amplification with internal controls and bias correction. Regarding the original processing steps: Unique productive TCRbeta sequences were defined by CDR3 nucleotide sequence when primers matched and otherwise by CDR3 amino acid sequence together with Vbeta and Jbeta genes. A sequence counted as donor-reactive if, in CFSE-low cells, the sequence had a frequency of at least 0.01% and was expanded at least 5-fold compared with unstimulated cells. Jensen-Shannon divergence calculated on the top 100 TCRbeta sequences ranked by frequency was used to measure repertoire divergence. For samples with multiple sequencing runs, sorting error was corrected in each run separately before the runs were combined. This immuneACCESS table, as held by TCRdb, lists in-frame sequences with V and J called but not all clones. Of the missing ones, under half trace to an unresolved V gene in checked studies; the others have no known cause. V and J calls and clone size follow that table, whereas D and trimming were derived from the DNA. In this sample's table one finds about 2,600 clones. About 5.2% of the sample is taken by the ten largest.

In regard to this clone: Its antigen target is currently unknown. The sequence runs out 3 residues before the end of the CDR3; the remainder is reconstructed from the germline J gene.

The full study reports these points: Because the study included only a small number of patients, the results must be confirmed in larger populations and under other immunosuppression protocols. Biological reproducibility was not directly assessed, although technical replication error appeared to be minimal. Expanding Tregs with activated donor B cells appeared to identify the most biologically relevant and donor-specific TCRbeta repertoire. Donor-specific Treg expansion was found to exceed global Treg expansion in tolerant patients, suggesting antigen-driven rather than nonspecific expansion. PCR primers changed over time for some patients, so nucleotide-level comparison across those patients' samples was not possible.

Explained via the paper, the time point label denotes: blood sample drawn before combined kidney and bone marrow transplant. For bulk CFSE mixed lymphocyte reactions, CFSE-labeled recipient PBMCs were cocultured for under seven days with irradiated donor PBMCs, after which the cells were stained for CD3/CD4/CD8 and FACS-sorted. The patients were a few recipients of combined kidney and bone marrow transplants from the ITN036ST trial, and samples were available only for these trial subjects. Healthy control blood was processed to PBMCs with a Ficoll density gradient and then cryopreserved, whereas patient PBMCs were collected both before and after transplant. CDR1 and CDR2, looked up from the germline V gene (reference sequence), are PRHDT and FYEKMQ. There are 14 amino acids in the CDR3, from cysteine to phenylalanine inclusive. The CDR3 was read in part: 33 bases, with the frame set at base 1. Trimming removed 5 bases from V and 6 bases from J, leaving 16 bases between the germline ends.

The sequence joins TRBV13 to TRBJ1-2, and TRBD1 may be the D gene, going by 5 matching bases. The receptor was derived from a human patient who received a combined kidney and bone marrow transplant. Sequences were derived from CD8+ T cells from blood cultured with allogeneic cells, sampled before the transplant. CDR3 protein: CASSPLSGGDGYTF. The covered CDR3 bases are TGTGCCAGCAGCCCCCTTTCTGGGGGGGATGGC.